These 3 T cell receptor beta chains came from one sample sequenced in a study of blood T cell repertoires in COVID-19 (dated by TCRdb to about 2020). Library preparation employed the immunoSEQ multiplex PCR assay. TCRdb stores this immuneACCESS table with in-frame sequences only. Part of the clones is absent; in the studies checked, under half of the shortfall reflects unresolved V genes, and no reason is known for the rest. This sample comprises roughly 260,000 clones, roughly nine tenths of them detected only once. The ten largest clones add up to approximately 9.8% of the sample. Sequencing was carried out using peripheral blood. The receptors derive from a man between 35 and 55 years old who had recovered from COVID-19.

This clone has only one observation. The chain combines TRBV5-4 with TRBJ1-1; weak D call: TRBD1 (5 bases). Germline V gene data show CDR1 as SGHNT and CDR2 as YYREEE (reference sequence). The CDR3 length is 13 residues. Deletions cut 2 bases from V and 1 base from J, with 6 bases between. As DNA, the CDR3 is TGTGCCAGCAGCTTAGACAGGAACACTGAAGCTTTCTTT. This sequence encodes CASSLDRNTEAFF.

V usage is TRBV4-3 and J usage is TRBJ1-1; weak D call: TRBD1 (6 bases). V lost 0 bases and J lost 1, with 12 bases in between. There are 16 residues in the CDR3. Germline CDR1 LGHNA, CDR2 YSLEER. CDR3: CASSQDMAGANTEAFF. The CDR3 DNA follows: TGCGCCAGCAGCCAAGACATGGCAGGGGCGAACACTGAAGCTTTCTTT.

The rearrangement uses TRBV5-5 and TRBJ2-7; a weak D match, TRBD2 (5 bases). Trimming took 7 bases from V and 3 from J, leaving 17 bases between them. CDR1 and CDR2 (germline): SGHKS, YYEKEE (reference sequence). There are 14 residues in the CDR3. The CDR3 sequence: CASVAEAGYYEQYF. CDR3 nucleotides: TGTGCCAGCGTTGCGGAGGCAGGTTACTACGAGCAGTACTTC.